A selection of T cell receptor beta chains follows, all from one sample in a study of T cell changes during pregnancy in multiple sclerosis. Only in-frame clones appear in the TCRdb table, and some are missing; sequencing was by immunoSEQ multiplex PCR. The sample shows 33,000 or so clones, around 93% of them seen only once. Specimen: CD4+ T cells from peripheral blood mononuclear cells, collected in the third trimester of pregnancy. All receptors derive from a female donor in good health, enrolled as a control in a pregnancy study. The CDR3 runs from the conserved cysteine through the conserved F or W. The order of the fields is D gene, V gene, J gene, clone size, CDR3 protein, CDR3 DNA. D genes are given only for firm matches. Size is stated for part of the rows, as once, few or many counts, or as a class when the clone is expanded.

D gene: TRBD1
V gene: TRBV30
J gene: TRBJ1-1
clone size: few
CDR3 protein: CAWSVGQGMNTEAFF
CDR3 DNA: TGTGCCTGGAGTGTGGGACAGGGGATGAACACTGAAGCTTTCTTT

D gene: TRBD1
V gene: TRBV5-6
J gene: TRBJ1-6
clone size: NA
CDR3 protein: CASSLGPPTGGASPLHF
CDR3 DNA: TGTGCCAGCAGCTTGGGGCCCCCGACAGGGGGCGCTTCACCCCTCCACTTT

D gene: TRBD1
V gene: TRBV27
J gene: TRBJ1-1
clone size: NA
CDR3 protein: CASSPDPRDRAWDTEAFF
CDR3 DNA: TGTGCCAGCAGTCCCGACCCCCGGGACAGGGCATGGGACACTGAAGCTTTCTTT

D gene: TRBD2
V gene: TRBV4-2
J gene: TRBJ2-3
clone size: few
CDR3 protein: CASSPRGGGAVETDTQYF
CDR3 DNA: TGTGCCAGCAGCCCCCGGGGCGGGGGGGCCGTTGAGACAGATACGCAGTATTTT

D gene: TRBD1
V gene: TRBV5-4
J gene: TRBJ1-2
clone size: NA
CDR3 protein: CASTPSLTGRYGYTF
CDR3 DNA: TGTGCCAGCACCCCCTCCTTGACAGGGAGGTATGGCTACACCTTC

D gene: NA
V gene: TRBV6-5
J gene: TRBJ2-7
clone size: NA
CDR3 protein: CASSYSSPVYEQYF
CDR3 DNA: TGTGCCAGCAGTTACTCGAGTCCGGTCTACGAGCAGTACTTC

D gene: NA
V gene: TRBV10-3
J gene: TRBJ2-7
clone size: NA
CDR3 protein: CATRGGTDYEQYF
CDR3 DNA: TGTGCCACGAGAGGCGGGACAGACTACGAGCAGTACTTC

D gene: TRBD1
V gene: TRBV2
J gene: TRBJ2-5
clone size: NA
CDR3 protein: CASSGDRGVETQYF
CDR3 DNA: TGTGCCAGCAGTGGGGACAGGGGGGTGGAGACCCAGTACTTC

D gene: NA
V gene: TRBV2
J gene: TRBJ1-2
clone size: NA
CDR3 protein: CASSSQGNYGYTF
CDR3 DNA: TGTGCCAGCAGCTCACAGGGAAACTATGGCTACACCTTC

D gene: NA
V gene: TRBV5-8
J gene: TRBJ1-2
clone size: medium-sized
CDR3 protein: CASSRGSGYGYTF
CDR3 DNA: TGTGCCAGCAGCAGGGGGTCAGGGTATGGCTACACCTTC

D gene: TRBD1
V gene: TRBV5-4
J gene: TRBJ2-7
clone size: NA
CDR3 protein: CASSLTGGAEQYF
CDR3 DNA: TGTGCCAGCAGCTTGACAGGGGGCGCCGAGCAGTACTTC

D gene: TRBD1
V gene: TRBV18
J gene: TRBJ1-5
clone size: NA
CDR3 protein: CASSPRGGREPQHF
CDR3 DNA: TGTGCCAGCTCACCAAGAGGGGGCAGGGAGCCCCAGCATTTT

D gene: NA
V gene: TRBV5-1
J gene: TRBJ1-2
clone size: NA
CDR3 protein: CASSPGTPNYGYTF
CDR3 DNA: TGCGCCAGCAGCCCCGGGACACCGAACTATGGCTACACCTTC

D gene: NA
V gene: TRBV2
J gene: TRBJ2-1
clone size: once
CDR3 protein: CASLRGLWDEQFF
CDR3 DNA: TGTGCCAGCCTCAGGGGCCTTTGGGATGAGCAGTTCTTC

D gene: TRBD1
V gene: TRBV4-2
J gene: TRBJ2-6
clone size: NA
CDR3 protein: CASSQDLGTGSVASGANVLTF
CDR3 DNA: TGTGCCAGCAGCCAAGATCTCGGGACAGGGAGTGTTGCCTCTGGGGCCAACGTCCTGACTTTC

D gene: TRBD1
V gene: TRBV2
J gene: TRBJ1-2
clone size: NA
CDR3 protein: CASSGWDRGTSYGYTF
CDR3 DNA: TGTGCCAGCAGTGGTTGGGACAGGGGGACAAGCTATGGCTACACCTTC

D gene: NA
V gene: TRBV20-1
J gene: TRBJ2-2
clone size: NA
CDR3 protein: CQLENTGELFF
CDR3 DNA: TGCCAACTAGAGAACACCGGGGAGCTGTTTTTT

D gene: NA
V gene: TRBV7-3
J gene: TRBJ1-6
clone size: NA
CDR3 protein: CASSLGQTYNSPLHF
CDR3 DNA: TGTGCCAGCAGCCTAGGACAGACCTATAATTCACCCCTCCACTTT

D gene: NA
V gene: TRBV4-3
J gene: TRBJ1-2
clone size: NA
CDR3 protein: CASSQAIPSYGYTF
CDR3 DNA: TGCGCCAGCAGCCAAGCCATTCCTAGCTATGGCTACACCTTC

D gene: NA
V gene: TRBV2
J gene: TRBJ1-1
clone size: NA
CDR3 protein: CASSPQVNTEAFF
CDR3 DNA: TGTGCCAGCAGTCCCCAGGTGAACACTGAAGCTTTCTTT

D gene: NA
V gene: TRBV20-1
J gene: TRBJ2-1
clone size: once
CDR3 protein: CSAGSYEQFF
CDR3 DNA: TGCAGTGCTGGGAGTTATGAGCAGTTCTTC

D gene: NA
V gene: TRBV9
J gene: TRBJ1-1
clone size: NA
CDR3 protein: CASSTRQVGTEAFF
CDR3 DNA: TGTGCCAGCAGCACGCGACAGGTTGGCACTGAAGCTTTCTTT

D gene: TRBD2
V gene: TRBV5-6
J gene: TRBJ2-1
clone size: NA
CDR3 protein: CASRLMSGGRQQFF
CDR3 DNA: TGTGCCAGCAGGTTGATGAGCGGGGGCCGACAGCAGTTCTTC

D gene: NA
V gene: TRBV9
J gene: TRBJ1-4
clone size: NA
CDR3 protein: CASSELMQGREKLFF
CDR3 DNA: TGTGCCAGCAGCGAGTTGATGCAGGGCCGAGAAAAACTGTTTTTT

D gene: TRBD2
V gene: TRBV5-1
J gene: TRBJ2-2
clone size: NA
CDR3 protein: CASSAKTGGNTGELFF
CDR3 DNA: TGCGCCAGCAGCGCAAAGACGGGGGGAAACACCGGGGAGCTGTTTTTT

D gene: NA
V gene: TRBV30
J gene: TRBJ1-4
clone size: NA
CDR3 protein: CAWRRSYNEKLFF
CDR3 DNA: TGTGCCTGGAGGAGATCCTATAATGAAAAACTGTTTTTT

D gene: NA
V gene: TRBV28
J gene: TRBJ1-1
clone size: NA
CDR3 protein: CASSPQRTEAFF
CDR3 DNA: TGTGCCAGCAGCCCGCAGAGGACTGAAGCTTTCTTT

D gene: TRBD1
V gene: TRBV6-1
J gene: TRBJ1-6
clone size: NA
CDR3 protein: CASSVDRVASPLHF
CDR3 DNA: TGTGCCAGCAGTGTTGACAGGGTCGCTTCACCCCTCCACTTT

D gene: NA
V gene: TRBV7-2
J gene: TRBJ1-6
clone size: NA
CDR3 protein: CASSSSQGSSYNSPLHF
CDR3 DNA: TGTGCCAGCAGCTCAAGCCAGGGGAGCTCCTATAATTCACCCCTCCACTTT

D gene: NA
V gene: TRBV7-2
J gene: TRBJ2-5
clone size: NA
CDR3 protein: CASSSIGQMSTQYF
CDR3 DNA: TGTGCCAGCAGCTCAATTGGACAGATGTCGACCCAGTACTTC

D gene: TRBD2
V gene: TRBV7-3
J gene: TRBJ2-7
clone size: NA
CDR3 protein: CASSFGAGGTYEQYF
CDR3 DNA: TGTGCCAGCAGCTTTGGCGCGGGGGGGACCTACGAGCAGTACTTC

D gene: TRBD1
V gene: TRBV7-8
J gene: TRBJ2-5
clone size: NA
CDR3 protein: CASSLVPRDRESKQETQYF
CDR3 DNA: TGTGCCAGCAGCTTAGTCCCCCGGGACAGGGAAAGTAAGCAAGAGACCCAGTACTTC

D gene: NA
V gene: TRBV7-9
J gene: TRBJ2-5
clone size: NA
CDR3 protein: CASSLAGGGTQYF
CDR3 DNA: TGTGCCAGCAGCTTAGCCGGGGGAGGGACCCAGTACTTC

D gene: TRBD1
V gene: TRBV7-2
J gene: TRBJ2-7
clone size: NA
CDR3 protein: CASSPGVGQVYEQYF
CDR3 DNA: TGTGCCAGCAGCCCCGGGGTGGGACAGGTCTACGAGCAGTACTTC

D gene: TRBD2
V gene: TRBV27
J gene: TRBJ2-7
clone size: NA
CDR3 protein: CASSLTSGGRLIEQYF
CDR3 DNA: TGTGCCAGCAGTCTAACTAGCGGGGGACGTCTTATCGAGCAGTACTTC

D gene: TRBD1
V gene: TRBV7-2
J gene: TRBJ1-4
clone size: NA
CDR3 protein: CASSLVPGTGRGTNEKLFF
CDR3 DNA: TGTGCCAGCAGCTTAGTCCCGGGGACAGGGAGGGGAACTAATGAAAAACTGTTTTTT

D gene: NA
V gene: TRBV19
J gene: TRBJ2-2
clone size: NA
CDR3 protein: CASSLSRGASTGELFF
CDR3 DNA: TGTGCCAGTAGTCTCTCCAGGGGGGCGAGCACCGGGGAGCTGTTTTTT

D gene: NA
V gene: TRBV7-2
J gene: TRBJ2-2
clone size: few
CDR3 protein: CASSLRGSPNTGELFF
CDR3 DNA: TGTGCCAGCAGCTTAAGGGGGTCCCCGAACACCGGGGAGCTGTTTTTT

D gene: TRBD2
V gene: TRBV7-3
J gene: TRBJ2-3
clone size: NA
CDR3 protein: CASSLGGGPSTTDTQYF
CDR3 DNA: TGTGCCAGCAGCTTAGGCGGGGGGCCCTCCACGACAGATACGCAGTATTTT

D gene: TRBD2
V gene: TRBV7-9
J gene: TRBJ2-1
clone size: NA
CDR3 protein: CASSLAASGGLQFF
CDR3 DNA: TGTGCCAGCAGCTTAGCGGCTAGCGGGGGGTTGCAGTTCTTC

D gene: NA
V gene: TRBV15
J gene: TRBJ2-2
clone size: NA
CDR3 protein: CATSNLASTGELFF
CDR3 DNA: TGTGCCACCAGCAACCTAGCGTCGACCGGGGAGCTGTTTTTT

D gene: NA
V gene: TRBV9
J gene: TRBJ2-1
clone size: NA
CDR3 protein: CASSVEVAGWNEQFF
CDR3 DNA: TGTGCCAGCAGCGTAGAAGTTGCAGGGTGGAATGAGCAGTTCTTC

D gene: TRBD1
V gene: TRBV19
J gene: TRBJ2-7
clone size: NA
CDR3 protein: CASSKGGQGTYEQYF
CDR3 DNA: TGTGCCAGTAGTAAGGGGGGACAGGGAACCTACGAGCAGTACTTC

D gene: NA
V gene: TRBV5-1
J gene: TRBJ2-7
clone size: NA
CDR3 protein: CASSLVQSNEQYF
CDR3 DNA: TGCGCCAGCAGCCTAGTGCAGTCCAACGAGCAGTACTTC

D gene: NA
V gene: TRBV2
J gene: TRBJ2-5
clone size: NA
CDR3 protein: CASSVTFLARETQYF
CDR3 DNA: TGTGCCAGCAGTGTAACCTTTCTAGCGAGGGAGACCCAGTACTTC

D gene: TRBD2
V gene: TRBV6-5
J gene: TRBJ2-3
clone size: NA
CDR3 protein: CASSTTSGLTDTQYF
CDR3 DNA: TGTGCCAGCAGCACGACTAGCGGCCTCACAGATACGCAGTATTTT

D gene: TRBD1
V gene: TRBV18
J gene: TRBJ2-3
clone size: NA
CDR3 protein: CASSPRTLAGTGRELAGTDTQYF
CDR3 DNA: TGTGCCAGCTCACCTCGAACTCTCGCGGGGACAGGGAGGGAACTAGCAGGCACAGATACGCAGTATTTT

D gene: TRBD1
V gene: TRBV30
J gene: TRBJ2-1
clone size: NA
CDR3 protein: CAWTTGTGWNEQFF
CDR3 DNA: TGTGCCTGGACCACCGGGACAGGGTGGAATGAGCAGTTCTTC

D gene: TRBD2
V gene: TRBV30
J gene: TRBJ2-3
clone size: NA
CDR3 protein: CAWSLKRGAWDTQYF
CDR3 DNA: TGTGCCTGGAGTCTTAAGCGGGGGGCATGGGATACGCAGTATTTT

D gene: NA
V gene: TRBV7-3
J gene: TRBJ1-1
clone size: once
CDR3 protein: CASSQGGTEAFF
CDR3 DNA: TGTGCCAGCTCTCAAGGGGGCACTGAAGCTTTCTTT